The entry below gives a single TCR beta chain sequence along with its context. As yet, its antigen is unknown. This record comes from a study of long-term antiretroviral therapy in people with HIV. Overall study findings and caveats: Clones with expansion before ART led the repertoire at all time points. Controls had broader CDR3 length ranges than HIV repertoires did.

From germline, CDR1 is SGHTA and CDR2 FQGNSA. The CDR3 spans 15 residues. Between the trimmed V and J ends, which lost 4 bases and 3 bases, there was a span of 15 bases. Investigators performed immunoSEQ version v3.0 at survey level. Using immunoSEQ multiplex PCR, the repertoire was profiled, and TCRdb retains in-frame clones only, with some absent. In the table there are about 28,000 clones, 84% of which are singletons. The receptor was isolated from a man aged 18-30 years with HIV. The sequences come from unsorted PBMCs, collected 0.4 years after starting antiretroviral therapy. The chain employs TRBV7-2 and TRBJ2-5; D is unclear. DNA of the CDR3: TGTGCCAGCAGCTCCCTGACATATCGCGAAGAGACCCAGTACTTC. Translated, it gives CASSSLTYREETQYF.